The present entry profiles one TCR beta chain with its context. These data originate in a study of CD8 T cells in Susac syndrome. V was clipped by 7 bases and J by 5 bases, with 20 bases between them. The CDR3 has 15 residues. Random hexamers were used to reverse transcribe the RNA input (about 0.5 to 1 ug). An immunoSEQ multiplex PCR amplified TCR beta CDR3 over 54 Vbeta and 13 Jbeta. TCRdb reprocessed the immunoSEQ multiplex PCR reads with MiXCR, giving one entry per CDR3 protein. There are roughly 120,000 distinct CDR3 sequences in the sample; 90% to 95% occur only once, and roughly 0.091% lies in the top ten. While serving as controls, healthy donors were matched for age and sex. Both CD4+ and CD8+ T cells were negatively isolated, and TEMRA cells underwent FACS enrichment.

This receptor was obtained from a human donor in good health. The chain is built from TRBV12-3 or TRBV12-4 and TRBJ2-5; a weak D match, TRBD2 (5 bases). Sequenced: CD4+ T cells from PBMCs. The CDR3, as DNA: TGTGCCAGCACCCGGCGGTGGAGAGGGAAGGAGACCCAGTACTTC. The encoded protein is CASTRRWRGKETQYF.